A single TCR beta chain is shown here with its context. The sample comes from a study of blood T cell repertoires in COVID-19. Study information: Donors in the United States, Italy and Spain gave samples during acute or convalescent COVID-19.

Authors' analysis steps: Amplification of reference gene primers was used by the study to estimate nucleated cell counts. The assay was immunoSEQ multiplex PCR, and TCRdb's table has in-frame clones only and misses some. Clone size and V and J calls were adopted from that table, with D and trimming inferred from the DNA. Here the sample spans under 250,000 clones, roughly 85% being singletons. The germline V gene has CDR1 SGHAT and CDR2 FQNNGV. There are 13 residues in the CDR3. V lost 4 bases, J lost 5 bases, and 6 bases lay in between. Researchers sorted participants into cohorts using their self-reported clinical history.

The sample consisted of PBMCs or T cells enriched from blood (not recorded which). This chain links TRBV11-2 with TRBJ1-6, with no clear D. This clonotype was sampled from a woman between 45 and 65 years old with acute COVID-19. Here the CDR3 reads CASSSTDNSPLHF. CDR3 nucleotides: TGTGCCAGCAGCTCTACCGATAATTCACCCCTCCACTTT.